This section outlines one T cell receptor beta chain sequence together with its context. Authors' analysis steps: Scientists estimated how many nucleated cells there were by amplifying reference gene primers. Sequencing used immunoSEQ multiplex PCR; TCRdb keeps in-frame clones, though not all of them. D and trimming come from the DNA, and the V and J calls and clone size come from that table. The table shows 70,000 to 85,000 clones, with about 88% occurring only once. These data come from a study of blood T cell repertoires in COVID-19. Germline V CDR1 and CDR2: SEHNR, FQNEAQ (reference sequence). CDR3 size: 17 residues. Trimming at V came to 6 bases and at J to 2 bases, leaving 12 bases not matched to a gene.

The sequence derives from a human donor in a cohort sampled during active COVID-19. The V gene is TRBV7-9, the J gene TRBJ2-1; 8 bases align to TRBD2. The sample consisted of peripheral blood. The CDR3 sequence is CASRGGSGSYTYNEQFF. The CDR3 region has the DNA TGTGCCAGCAGGGGAGGGAGCGGGAGTTATACCTACAATGAGCAGTTCTTC.